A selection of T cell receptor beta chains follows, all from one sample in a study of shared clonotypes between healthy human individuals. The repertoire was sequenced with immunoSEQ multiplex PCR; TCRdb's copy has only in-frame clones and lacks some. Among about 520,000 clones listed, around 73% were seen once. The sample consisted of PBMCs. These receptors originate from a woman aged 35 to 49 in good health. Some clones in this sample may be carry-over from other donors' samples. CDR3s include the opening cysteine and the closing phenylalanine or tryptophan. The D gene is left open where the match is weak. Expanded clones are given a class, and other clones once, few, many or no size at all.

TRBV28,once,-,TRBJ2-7,TGTGCCAGCACCTTGGGGGCAGGATACGAGCAGTACTTC,CASTLGAGYEQYF
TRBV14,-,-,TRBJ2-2,TGTGCCAGCAGACGGACTGGCTCGAACACCGGGGAGCTGTTTTTT,CASRRTGSNTGELFF
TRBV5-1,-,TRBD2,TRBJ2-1,TGCGCCAGCAGCTTAGCGGGAGGGGGGTACAATGAGCAGTTCTTC,CASSLAGGGYNEQFF
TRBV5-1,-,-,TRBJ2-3,TGCGCCAGCAGCTTGGAAAGCGGGTATAGCACAGATACGCAGTATTTT,CASSLESGYSTDTQYF
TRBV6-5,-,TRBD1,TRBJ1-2,TGTGCCAGCAAAGACAGGGGGCGCGCTGGCTACACCTTC,CASKDRGRAGYTF
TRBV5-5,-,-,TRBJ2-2,TGTGCCAGCAGCTTGGCGGCAGACCCGAACACCGGGGAGCTGTTTTTT,CASSLAADPNTGELFF
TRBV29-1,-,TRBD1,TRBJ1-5,TGCAGCGTTGGAGGGGGCGATCAGCCCCAGCATTTT,CSVGGGDQPQHF
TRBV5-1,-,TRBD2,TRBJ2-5,TGCGCCAGCAGCCACAGAAAGGGGAGGGTCCAAGAGACCCAGTACTTC,CASSHRKGRVQETQYF
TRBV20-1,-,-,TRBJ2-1,TGCAGTCCGGGGTCCTACAATGAGCAGTTCTTC,CSPGSYNEQFF
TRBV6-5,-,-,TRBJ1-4,TGTGCCAGCAGAGCCGGGACGTATGAAAAACTGTTTTTT,CASRAGTYEKLFF
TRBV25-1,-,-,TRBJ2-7,TGTGCCAGCAGCCTCGGGTTCTCCTACGAGCAGTACTTC,CASSLGFSYEQYF
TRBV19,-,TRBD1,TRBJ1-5,TGTGCCTCTTCCATTACCAGACAGGGGGGAAATCAGCCCCAGCATTTT,CASSITRQGGNQPQHF
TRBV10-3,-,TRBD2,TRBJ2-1,TGTGCCATCAGTGACCAGCGGGAAAGAGGGGAGCAGTTCTTC,CAISDQRERGEQFF
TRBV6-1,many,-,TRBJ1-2,TGTGCCAGCAGTGAAGCGGGAGGGTATGGCTACACCTTC,CASSEAGGYGYTF
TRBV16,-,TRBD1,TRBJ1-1,TGTGCCAGCAGCCAGGGGGACAGGGGATATTTGTCTGAAGCTTTCTTT,CASSQGDRGYLSEAFF
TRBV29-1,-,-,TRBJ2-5,TGCAGCGTTAAACAGGGCGCGGCGGAGACCCAGTACTTC,CSVKQGAAETQYF
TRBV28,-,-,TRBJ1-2,TGTGCCAGCCGACCACACGGTTCTCCTGGCGGCTACACCTTC,CASRPHGSPGGYTF
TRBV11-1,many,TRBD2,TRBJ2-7,TGTGCCAGCACTACGATGGGAGGGCCCACCTACGAGCAGTACTTC,CASTTMGGPTYEQYF
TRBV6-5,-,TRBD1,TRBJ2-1,TGTGCCAGCAAAAGGCCAGGGGGCAATGAGCAGTTCTTC,CASKRPGGNEQFF
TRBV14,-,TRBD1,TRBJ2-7,TGTGCCAGCAGCCAACCCGGACAGGGGCGAATCTACGAGCAGTACTTC,CASSQPGQGRIYEQYF
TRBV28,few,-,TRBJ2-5,TGTGCCAGCAGTTTTACAGGAGCCCAAGAGACCCAGTACTTC,CASSFTGAQETQYF
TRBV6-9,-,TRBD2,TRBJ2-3,TGTGCCAGCAGTTATGGGAGGGGCCCGGATACGCAGTATTTT,CASSYGRGPDTQYF
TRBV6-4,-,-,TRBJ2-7,TGTGCCAGCAGTTTAGGCGGAAATTCCTACGAGCAGTACTTC,CASSLGGNSYEQYF
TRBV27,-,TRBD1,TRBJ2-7,TGTGCCAGCAGTTGGGGACAGGGTTCGTACGAGCAGTACTTC,CASSWGQGSYEQYF
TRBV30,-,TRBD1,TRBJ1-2,TGTGCCTATCAATTGGGACAGGGCTATGGCTACACCTTC,CAYQLGQGYGYTF
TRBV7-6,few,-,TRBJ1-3,TGTGCCAGCAGCTTAGAAGTCTCTGGAAACACCATATATTTT,CASSLEVSGNTIYF
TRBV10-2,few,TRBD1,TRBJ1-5,TGCGCCAGCAGCGGGACAGGGGGGCGCAATCAGCCCCAGCATTTT,CASSGTGGRNQPQHF
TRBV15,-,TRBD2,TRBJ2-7,TGTGCCACCAGCAGAGAGGTTGTTAGCGCGGGAGGCCACGAGCAGTACTTC,CATSREVVSAGGHEQYF
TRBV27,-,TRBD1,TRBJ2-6,TGTGCCAGTCGGCGGCAGGGGGCGTCTGGGGCCAACGTCCTGACTTTC,CASRRQGASGANVLTF
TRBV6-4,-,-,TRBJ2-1,TGTGCCAGCAGTGACCGAGCGGCCCCCGTGGGTGAGCAGTTCTTC,CASSDRAAPVGEQFF
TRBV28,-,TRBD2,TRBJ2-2,TGTGCCCTACATTCGGGACTAGCGGGAGGGTACACCGGGGAGCTGTTTTTT,CALHSGLAGGYTGELFF
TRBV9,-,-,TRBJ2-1,TGTGCCAGCAGCGTAGCTAGTAGCGCGGGGAATGAGCAGCTCTTC,CASSVASSAGNEQLF
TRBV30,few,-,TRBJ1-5,TGTGCCTGGGACCGGGACGGCCGTGGGCAGCCCCAGCATTTT,CAWDRDGRGQPQHF
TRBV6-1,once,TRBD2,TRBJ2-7,TGTGCCAGCAGTGAGGGAACTAGCGGGGTCTCCTACGAGCAGTACTTC,CASSEGTSGVSYEQYF
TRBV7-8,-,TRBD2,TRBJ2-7,TGTGCCAGCAGTCGTCCCGGGACTAGCGGGAGTACCGAGCAGTACTTC,CASSRPGTSGSTEQYF
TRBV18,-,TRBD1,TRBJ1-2,TGTGCCAGCTCACCCCAGGACAGGGGGCATGGCTACACCTTC,CASSPQDRGHGYTF
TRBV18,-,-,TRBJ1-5,TGTGCCAGCACGATGGACATCAATCAGCCCCAGCATTTT,CASTMDINQPQHF
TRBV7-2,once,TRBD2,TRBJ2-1,TGTGCCAGCAGCTTTCGGACTAGCGGAGGGAATGAGCAGTTCTTC,CASSFRTSGGNEQFF
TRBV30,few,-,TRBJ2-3,TGTGCCTGGAGCTTCGAAGGAGATACGCAGTATTTT,CAWSFEGDTQYF
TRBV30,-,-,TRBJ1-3,TGTGCCTGGGGGAGGAGCTCTGGAAACACCATATATTTT,CAWGRSSGNTIYF
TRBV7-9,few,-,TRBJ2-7,TGTGCCAGCAGCTTAGGGGTGGGCTACGAGCAGTACTTC,CASSLGVGYEQYF
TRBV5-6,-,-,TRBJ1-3,TGTGCCAGCAGCTTGCACAGGGCGGGAAACACCATATATTTT,CASSLHRAGNTIYF
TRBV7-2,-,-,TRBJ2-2,TGTGCCAGCAGCCCCAGAGGGGGACTAAACACCGGGGAGCTGTTTTTT,CASSPRGGLNTGELFF
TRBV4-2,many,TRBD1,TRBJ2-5,TGTGCCAGCAGCCAAGCCGGCCCAGGGGGCGGGGAGACCCAGTACTTC,CASSQAGPGGGETQYF
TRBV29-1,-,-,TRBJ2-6,TGCAGCGTTGCCGAGTGGGCGAGGGGGACTGGGGCCAACGTCCTGACTTTC,CSVAEWARGTGANVLTF
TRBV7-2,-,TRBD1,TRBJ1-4,TGTGCCAGCAAGGGACAGCCTAATGAAAAACTGTTTTTT,CASKGQPNEKLFF